This TCR beta chain was recorded in a study of beta chain features in type 1 diabetes. CD4+ naive, central memory, regulatory and stem cell-like memory subsets were isolated by sorting on CD45RO/CCR7/CD25/CD127/CD95/CD27. With respect to this clone: Its antigen is as yet unknown.

Germline CDR1 LGHNA, CDR2 YSLEER. The CDR3 contains 15 residues. V shed 2 bases, J shed 5 bases, and the junction held 5 bases outside the gene matches. Expressed TCRB transcripts were sequenced because the isolated RNA had all been reverse transcribed beforehand. The repertoire was sequenced with immunoSEQ multiplex PCR; TCRdb's copy has only in-frame clones and lacks some. The top ten clones hold 0.0095% to 0.013% of a sample with 300,000 to 450,000 clones, roughly 12% of them seen once. The study's findings and limits: Moderately but significantly shorter TCRB CDR3s were found in Type 1 diabetes patients in all four CD4+ subsets. In these data, an HLA type influence on TCRB rearrangement remained unresolved.

Sequenced: naive CD4+ T cells from blood. The clonotype originates from a woman aged 18-35 years with type 1 diabetes. J is TRBJ2-2 and V is TRBV4-3, with 7 bases that match TRBD2. CDR3 DNA: TGCGCCAGCAGCCAAACCACGGGGGGAACCGGGGAGCTGTTTTTT. Encoded protein: CASSQTTGGTGELFF.